One and the same sample provided the 2 T cell receptor beta chains below, sequenced in a study of OX40 agonist ivuxolimab in advanced cancers. Repertoires were generated with immunoSEQ multiplex PCR, while TCRdb's copy carries only in-frame clones and drops some. Of over 40,000 clones listed, almost 85% are singletons. Sequences were derived from CD4+ or CD8+ T cells sorted from blood, sampled in a trial of the OX40 agonist ivuxolimab. Receptors originate from an adult with an advanced solid tumor such as melanoma, head and neck, liver or kidney cancer.

The CDR3: CASSGFLGETGELFF. The CDR3 region has the DNA TGTGCCAGCAGCGGCTTCTTAGGTGAGACCGGGGAGCTGTTTTTT. V gene TRBV9 combines with J gene TRBJ2-2; D not resolved. CDR1 SGDLS and CDR2 YYNGEE come from the germline V gene. This CDR3 region has 15 residues. V was shortened by 3 bases and J by 5 bases, with 14 bases between the two germline ends. The variable domain in full, with the rest retrieved from reference TRBV9 and TRBJ2-2, is DSGVTQTPKHLITATGQRVTLRCSPRSGDLSVYWYQQSLDQGLQFLIQYYNGEERAKGNILERFSAQQFPDLHSELNLSSLELGDSALYFCASSGFLGETGELFFGEGSRLTVL.

This clone was counted a few times. Different DNA sequences within this sample yield the same CDR3. V usage is TRBV18 and J usage is TRBJ1-4; 8 positions match TRBD1. J lost 8 bases, V lost 3 bases, and 8 bases had no gene match. Germline V gives CDR1 KGHSH, CDR2 LQKENI. The CDR3 runs 15 residues. CDR3 bases: TGTGCCAGCTCACCGGGACAGGCGACTGGGGAAAAACTGTTTTTT. It encodes CASSPGQATGEKLFF.